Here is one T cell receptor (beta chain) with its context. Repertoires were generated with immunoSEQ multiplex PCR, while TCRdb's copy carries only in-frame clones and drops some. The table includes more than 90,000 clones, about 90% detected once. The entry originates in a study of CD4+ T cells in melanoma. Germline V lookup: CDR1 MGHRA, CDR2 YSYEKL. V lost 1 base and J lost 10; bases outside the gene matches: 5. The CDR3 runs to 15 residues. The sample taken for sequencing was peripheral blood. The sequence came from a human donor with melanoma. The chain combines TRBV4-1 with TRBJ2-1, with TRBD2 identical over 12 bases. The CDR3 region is CASSQGASGRGEQFF. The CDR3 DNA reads TGCGCCAGCAGCCAAGGTGCTAGCGGGAGGGGCGAGCAGTTCTTC.